One and the same sample provided the 19 T cell receptor beta chains below, sequenced in a study of cytomegalovirus exposure and HLA in healthy donors (dated by TCRdb to the late 2010s). The library was produced with the immunoSEQ multiplex PCR assay. TCRdb retrieved this table from immuneACCESS and kept in-frame rearrangements only. Not all clones are present; in checked studies, unresolved V genes account for under half, and no reason is known for the remainder. Here the sample has 150,000 to 200,000 clones; 84% occur a single time. The ten largest make up roughly 7.5% of the sample. The sample comprised PBMCs. The receptors were gathered from a man younger than 30 in good health and CMV-seropositive.

The chain employs TRBV7-3 and TRBJ2-7, with 8 bases lining up with TRBD1. The CDR3 consists of 15 residues. V shed 6 bases, J shed 7 bases, and the junction held 14 bases outside the gene matches. Germline assignment: CDR1 SGHTA and CDR2 FQGTGA. CDR3: CASRFPADREGEQYF. In DNA form, the CDR3 reads TGTGCCAGCAGGTTTCCCGCGGACAGGGAAGGAGAGCAGTACTTC.

The chain recombines TRBV9 with TRBJ2-2, with 10 bases identical to TRBD2. Looked up from germline, CDR1 is SGDLS and CDR2 is YYNGEE. J lost 7 bases, V lost 4 bases, and 1 base had no gene match. The CDR3 loop spans 13 amino acids. CDR3: CASSSSGGGELFF. CDR3 coding DNA: TGTGCCAGCAGCTCTAGCGGGGGCGGGGAGCTGTTTTTT. Using reference TRBV9 and TRBJ2-2 for the parts outside the CDR3, the full variable domain is DSGVTQTPKHLITATGQRVTLRCSPRSGDLSVYWYQQSLDQGLQFLIQYYNGEERAKGNILERFSAQQFPDLHSELNLSSLELGDSALYFCASSSSGGGELFFGEGSRLTVL.

This chain joins TRBV4-3 and TRBJ2-3, with D possibly matching TRBD2 (7 bases). The CDR3 is 15 amino acids. Trimming took off 3 bases at V and 4 bases at J, with 14 bases between the two ends. Germline V gene sequence: CDR1 LGHNA, CDR2 YSLEER. The DNA of the CDR3 is TGCGCCAGCAGCCAGAGGGGGAGGGGTTCAGATACGCAGTATTTT. It translates to CASSQRGRGSDTQYF.

The rearrangement joins TRBV7-2 to TRBJ2-1, with D unclear. Germline CDR1 and CDR2: SGHTA and FQGNSA. V lost 0 bases and J lost 8, with 5 bases in between. The CDR3 length is 12 residues. In nucleotides, the CDR3 is TGTGCCAGCAGCTTAGCTCGGTATGAGCAGTTCTTC. Amino acid sequence: CASSLARYEQFF.

J is TRBJ1-5 and V is TRBV28; 11 nucleotides agree with TRBD1. The germline gives CDR1 MDHEN, CDR2 SYDVKM. The V segment lost 6 bases and the J segment 1 base; nucleotides outside the gene matches: 8. The length of the CDR3 is 17 residues. CDR3 nucleotides: TGTGCCAGCAGGTCCGGGACAGGGGGTTACAGCAATCAGCCCCAGCATTTT. It translates to CASRSGTGGYSNQPQHF.

This chain links TRBV7-9 with TRBJ1-2; 7 bases line up with TRBD1. CDR1 and CDR2 (germline): SEHNR, FQNEAQ (reference sequence). The CDR3 has 14 amino acids. The V gene end was trimmed by 4 bases and the J gene end by 8 bases; junction bases not matched to a gene: 10. The CDR3 sequence is CASSSYRGAGGYTF. As DNA, the CDR3 is TGTGCCAGCAGCTCCTACAGGGGCGCCGGGGGCTACACCTTC.

This chain uses TRBV2 with TRBJ2-2, with a tentative D call TRBD2 (6 bases). V gave up 4 bases and J gave up 5 bases, with 14 bases separating them. Germline V lookup: CDR1 SNHLY, CDR2 FYNNEI. The CDR3 runs 15 residues. The CDR3 DNA sequence: TGTGCCAGCAGTGCCGGGACTTATGATACCGGGGAGCTGTTTTTT. This codes for CASSAGTYDTGELFF.

In nucleotides, the CDR3 is TGTGCCAGCAGACCCGGGATCTCTGGAAACACCATATATTTT. It is translated as CASRPGISGNTIYF. The chain couples TRBV2 to TRBJ1-3; no clear D. The CDR3 consists of 14 residues. Looked up from germline, CDR1 is SNHLY and CDR2 is FYNNEI. The V end was cut by 6 bases, the J end by 0 bases, with 9 bases between.

The genes are TRBV28 and TRBJ2-1, with 16 bases matching TRBD2. Germline lookup yields CDR1 MDHEN and CDR2 SYDVKM. The CDR3 extends over 19 amino acids. Trimming removed 6 bases from V and 0 bases from J; junction bases left unmatched: 8. The CDR3 nucleotides read TGTGCCAGCAGGCCTACCGGGACTAGCGGGAGGGCCTCCTACAATGAGCAGTTCTTC. Amino acid sequence: CASRPTGTSGRASYNEQFF.

The J gene is TRBJ1-1, the V gene TRBV7-2, with D perhaps TRBD1 (6 bases). This CDR3 is 15 amino acids long. V gave up 4 bases and J gave up 1 base, with 13 bases separating them. Germline V gene data show CDR1 as SGHTA and CDR2 as FQGNSA. The CDR3 here is CASSYQGPGNTEAFF. In DNA form, the CDR3 reads TGTGCCAGCAGCTACCAGGGGCCTGGGAACACTGAAGCTTTCTTT.

The chain links TRBV9 to TRBJ2-5, with a weak D call TRBD1 (6 bases). CDR1 SGDLS and CDR2 YYNGEE come from the germline V gene. V was clipped by 3 bases and J by 3 bases, with 18 bases between them. This CDR3 has 16 amino acids. The CDR3 sequence: CASSANPRDMKETQYF. DNA of the CDR3: TGTGCCAGCAGCGCGAACCCTCGGGACATGAAAGAGACCCAGTACTTC.

This chain connects TRBV10-3 to TRBJ1-2; tentatively, D is TRBD1 (6 bases). CDR3 length: 12 residues. Trimming took 10 bases from V and 8 from J, leaving 17 bases between them. Germline-derived CDR1 and CDR2 are ENHRY and SYGVKD. Here the CDR3 reads CATPREGGGYTF. The CDR3 coding sequence is TGTGCCACCCCGCGGGAGGGGGGCGGCTACACCTTC.

This clone was seen a single time. A read error may produce the germline difference seen at one junction end. This chain links TRBV27 with TRBJ2-3, with D possibly matching TRBD1 (7 bases). The CDR3 consists of 18 residues. The germline CDR1 and CDR2 sequences are MNHEY and SMNVEV (reference sequence). Here the CDR3 reads CATSRRVQGVENTDTQYF. For the CDR3, the DNA is TGTGCCACCAGTCGGAGGGTTCAGGGGGTTGAGAACACAGATACGCAGTATTTT.

CDR3 nucleotide sequence: TGTGCCAGCCGACTCCTGGGGAGGGAGACCCAGTACTTC. Amino acids: CASRLLGRETQYF. The V gene is TRBV27, the J gene TRBJ2-5; D is perhaps TRBD2 (6 bases). Trimming removed 8 bases from V and 5 bases from J, with 15 bases in between. The CDR3 loop spans 13 amino acids. Germline-derived CDR1 and CDR2 are MNHEY and SMNVEV (reference sequence).

The V call is TRBV28, the J call TRBJ2-3; possible D gene TRBD2, 6 bases. The CDR3 is 16 residues long. The germline CDR1 and CDR2 sequences are MDHEN and SYDVKM. The ends were cut back, 6 bases at V and 2 bases at J, with 18 bases in the middle. CDR3 sequence reads: CASSSPLTGVTDTQYF. In DNA form, the CDR3 reads TGTGCCAGCAGCTCCCCTCTAACGGGAGTCACAGATACGCAGTATTTT.

The rearrangement links TRBV27 to TRBJ2-7; 10 bases agree with TRBD2. This CDR3 is 14 amino acids long. J lost 5 bases, V lost 7 bases, and 8 bases had no gene match. Looked up from germline, CDR1 is MNHEY and CDR2 is SMNVEV (reference sequence). Here the CDR3 reads CASISGRAFHEQYF. DNA for the CDR3: TGTGCCAGCATAAGCGGGAGGGCCTTCCACGAGCAGTACTTC.

This clone was seen only a few times. The gene calls are TRBV7-3 and TRBJ2-3; D not certain. Trimming left V 5 bases short and J 8 bases short, with 11 bases between. The CDR3 has 12 amino acids. Germline CDR1 SGHTA, CDR2 FQGTGA. The CDR3 is CASSEAMGTQYF. CDR3 nucleotide sequence: TGTGCCAGCAGCGAGGCTATGGGTACGCAGTATTTT.

This chain links TRBV7-2 with TRBJ2-5; TRBD1 aligns across 8 bases. Trimming cost V 2 bases and J 3 bases; bases outside gene matches: 2. In germline, CDR1 is SGHTA, CDR2 FQGNSA. The CDR3 contains 14 residues. The CDR3 nucleotides are TGTGCCAGCAGCTTAACGGGACAGGAAGAGACCCAGTACTTC. Translated, it gives CASSLTGQEETQYF.

The CDR3 sequence is CASSLAHQTDTQYF. In nucleotides, the CDR3 is TGTGCCAGCAGCTTAGCGCATCAGACAGATACGCAGTATTTT. This chain uses TRBV7-2 with TRBJ2-3, with no clear D. From germline, CDR1 is SGHTA and CDR2 FQGNSA. Trimming took off 0 bases at V and 3 bases at J, with 7 bases between the two ends. This CDR3 region has 14 residues.